This T cell receptor (beta chain) stems from a study of identical twins. Findings and caveats of the study: Abundant beta clonotypes from cord blood bore fewer insertions; memory repertoires lacked this pattern.

Only a few counts were recorded for this clonotype. Antigen: not known. Template switching supplied a universal primer site; unique molecular identifiers were carried on the cDNA. TCRdb re-derived calls from the 5' RACE reads in MiXCR, one entry per CDR3 protein. The table shows about 660,000 distinct CDR3 sequences, with under 9% occurring only once. Everyone who donated was a healthy Caucasian. These same records also appear under a second study, on yellow fever vaccine responses in identical twins. From that study: After vaccination, twins' T cell response reportedly seemed partly convergent, partly personalized.

The sample was PBMCs. This sequence was found in a woman younger than 30 in good health.

CDR3: CASSVAATDTQYF. CDR3 bases: TGTGCCAGCAGCGTAGCTGCCACAGATACGCAGTATTTT. This chain uses TRBV9 with TRBJ2-3; no firm D call. The ends were cut back, 0 bases at V and 2 bases at J, with 4 bases in the middle. Germline loops: CDR1 SGDLS, CDR2 YYNGEE. This CDR3 region has 13 residues.